A single sample is the source of the 27 T cell receptor beta chains below, sequenced in a study of control samples from healthy donors and cancer patients (dated by TCRdb to the early 2020s). Library generation was performed with the immunoSEQ multiplex PCR assay. TCRdb's version of the immuneACCESS table is confined to in-frame rearrangements and falls short of the full clone set. An unresolved V gene accounts for under half of the shortfall where checked; the remainder is of unknown origin. This sample has some 130,000 clones in its table, and 70% to 90% of those were observed once. The leading ten clones occupy approximately 3.2% of the sample. Sequencing was done on a sample of blood. Receptor source: a man aged 35-49 years in good health.

This clone appeared a single time. The genes are TRBV5-8 and TRBJ1-4, with 7 bases fitting TRBD1. The CDR3 is made up of 15 amino acids. Germline V gives CDR1 SGHTS, CDR2 YDEGEE. V was pared by 4 bases and J by 4 bases, with 7 bases of the junction left unmatched. CDR3 protein: CASSKGTAHNEKLFF. The CDR3 region has the DNA TGTGCCAGCAGCAAAGGGACAGCCCATAATGAAAAACTGTTTTTT.

The rearrangement uses TRBV7-2 and TRBJ1-1; D is unclear. The germline V gene encodes CDR1 SGHTA and CDR2 FQGNSA. This CDR3 region has 16 residues. V gave up 2 bases and J gave up 2 bases, with 15 bases separating them. CDR3 amino acids: CASSLSRSRGNTEAFF. The CDR3 DNA reads TGTGCCAGCAGCTTAAGTCGTTCCCGGGGAAACACTGAAGCTTTCTTT.

This clone was seen a few times. The CDR3 here is CATSDPTHNTGELFF. CDR3 in DNA: TGTGCCACCAGTGACCCTACACATAACACCGGGGAGCTGTTTTTT. This chain links TRBV24-1 with TRBJ2-2, with D uncertain. Germline CDR1 KGHDR, CDR2 SFDVKD. The V end lost 4 bases, the J end lost 2 bases, and 10 bases lay between the germline ends. This CDR3 comprises 15 residues.

This clone was seen a handful of times. CDR3 in DNA: TGTGCCACCAGTGGTAATAGGGGGAATGGCTACACCTTC. Its protein product is CATSGNRGNGYTF. The chain has TRBV24-1 and TRBJ1-2, with D perhaps TRBD1 (6 bases). The ends were cut back, 5 bases at V and 6 bases at J, with 12 bases in the middle. CDR1 KGHDR and CDR2 SFDVKD come from the germline V gene. The length of the CDR3 is 13 residues.

The chain recombines TRBV4-3 with TRBJ2-3; D is uncertain. The germline V and J ends were trimmed by 0 bases and 2 bases, with 12 bases remaining between them. The CDR3 has 16 residues. From germline, CDR1 is LGHNA and CDR2 YSLEER. The CDR3, as DNA: TGCGCCAGCAGCCAAGATAGGGCGGCAAACACAGATACGCAGTATTTT. Its translation: CASSQDRAANTDTQYF.

This chain uses TRBV24-1 with TRBJ1-2, with 10 bases that match TRBD1. The V segment lost 4 bases and the J segment 8 bases; nucleotides outside the gene matches: 9. Germline lookup yields CDR1 KGHDR and CDR2 SFDVKD. The CDR3 is made up of 15 amino acids. In DNA, the CDR3 is TGTGCCACCAGTGACGTCGGGACAGGGGAAAAGGGCTACACCTTC. It is translated as CATSDVGTGEKGYTF.

The chain combines TRBV18 with TRBJ1-4; D perhaps matches TRBD1 (6 bases). The CDR3 contains 15 residues. V shed 2 bases and J shed 4 bases, with 11 bases lying between them. Germline lookup yields CDR1 KGHSH and CDR2 LQKENI. CDR3: CASSPNQGSNEKLFF. The CDR3 DNA sequence: TGTGCCAGCTCACCAAATCAGGGGAGTAATGAAAAACTGTTTTTT.

The chain links TRBV19 to TRBJ1-1; no clear D. The CDR3 totals 12 residues. The V gene's germline CDR1 is LNHDA and CDR2 SQIVND (reference sequence). With 7 bases removed from V and 1 base from J, the gap between germline ends came to 7 bases. CDR3 loop: CASMMGNTEAFF. The CDR3 DNA reads TGTGCCAGTATGATGGGGAACACTGAAGCTTTCTTT.

The gene calls are TRBV7-9 and TRBJ1-4; D is unresolved. The CDR3 is 12 residues long. Trimming took 1 base from V and 10 from J, leaving 7 bases between them. Germline V gene sequence: CDR1 SEHNR, CDR2 FQNEAQ (reference sequence). Here the CDR3 reads CASSLDVGKLFF. CDR3 DNA: TGTGCCAGCAGCTTAGACGTTGGAAAACTGTTTTTT.

V usage is TRBV7-2 and J usage is TRBJ2-1, with unresolved D. The germline V gene has CDR1 SGHTA and CDR2 FQGNSA. The CDR3 spans 14 residues. Trimming took 1 base from V and 10 from J, leaving 14 bases between them. The CDR3 loop reads CASSLEDRSAEQFF. CDR3 nucleotides: TGTGCCAGCAGCTTAGAGGATAGATCCGCGGAGCAGTTCTTC.

The gene calls are TRBV19 and TRBJ2-7; D ambiguous. CDR1 is LNHDA and CDR2 is SQIVND in the germline V gene (reference sequence). V was cut by 3 bases and J by 0 bases, with 9 bases left in between. The CDR3 is made up of 14 amino acids. Here the CDR3 reads CASSIGPISYEQYF. The CDR3, as DNA: TGTGCCAGTAGTATCGGACCGATCTCCTACGAGCAGTACTTC.

The V gene is TRBV9, the J gene TRBJ2-7, with D perhaps matching TRBD1 (6 bases). Germline V gene data show CDR1 as SGDLS and CDR2 as YYNGEE. The CDR3 is 15 amino acids. The V end was cut by 4 bases, the J end by 0 bases, with 14 bases between. CDR3 sequence (DNA): TGTGCCAGCAGCCCAGGGGACGGATACTCCTACGAGCAGTACTTC. Protein: CASSPGDGYSYEQYF.

The gene calls are TRBV7-9 and TRBJ2-7; 8 bases agree with TRBD2. J lost 5 bases, V lost 5 bases, and 5 bases had no gene match. Per germline, CDR1 SEHNR and CDR2 FQNEAQ (reference sequence). The CDR3 runs 13 residues. The DNA for the CDR3 is TGTGCCAGCAGCCCGCGGGGGGCGCACGAGCAGTACTTC. Protein sequence: CASSPRGAHEQYF.

This clone was observed once. This sequence joins TRBV19 and TRBJ1-2; 8 positions match TRBD1. J lost 4 bases, V lost 3 bases, and 10 bases had no gene match. This CDR3 has 16 amino acids. In germline, CDR1 is LNHDA, CDR2 SQIVND (reference sequence). The CDR3 coding sequence is TGTGCCAGTAGTATTAAAGTTCGGGACAGGAGCTATGGCTACACCTTC. Its translation: CASSIKVRDRSYGYTF.

The rearrangement links TRBV7-8 to TRBJ2-3, with D perhaps matching TRBD1 (6 bases). From germline, CDR1 is SGHVS and CDR2 FQNEAQ. This CDR3 contains 15 residues. V dropped 5 bases and J dropped 4 bases, with 16 bases sitting between them. The CDR3 DNA follows: TGTGCCAGCAGCCGAGGACAGCTGACCGCAGATACGCAGTATTTT. Its protein is CASSRGQLTADTQYF.

This rearrangement joins TRBV7-2 to TRBJ1-6; TRBD1 is a possible D gene (5 bases). The V end lost 6 bases, the J end lost 7 bases, and 13 bases lay between the germline ends. Germline CDR1 and CDR2: SGHTA and FQGNSA. The CDR3 contains 14 residues. CDR3 loop: CASSGGQGNSPLHF. DNA of the CDR3: TGTGCCAGCAGTGGCGGCCAGGGAAATTCACCCCTCCACTTT.

The chain employs TRBV24-1 and TRBJ2-6; no definite D call. CDR3 size: 15 residues. V was cut by 2 bases and J by 3 bases, with 7 bases left in between. The germline gives CDR1 KGHDR, CDR2 SFDVKD. The CDR3 region has the DNA TGTGCCACCAGTGATTCGGGTTATGGGGCCAACGTCCTGACTTTC. Translating it yields CATSDSGYGANVLTF.

The chain has TRBV9 and TRBJ1-6; tentatively, D is TRBD1 (5 bases). Germline V gene sequence: CDR1 SGDLS, CDR2 YYNGEE. The CDR3 has 15 amino acids. V was pared by 0 bases and J by 6 bases, with 10 bases between. The CDR3 spells CASSVGGVANSPLHF. DNA for the CDR3: TGTGCCAGCAGCGTAGGAGGGGTGGCTAATTCACCCCTCCACTTT.

This clone has just one count. The chain employs TRBV18 and TRBJ1-3; TRBD1 is a possible D gene (5 bases). The V end lost 6 bases, the J end lost 0 bases, and 12 bases lay between the germline ends. This CDR3 has 15 amino acids. CDR1 is KGHSH, CDR2 LQKENI, per germline. The CDR3 region has the DNA TGTGCCAGCTCCCCTTTAGGGGTCTCTGGAAACACCATATATTTT. This gives the protein CASSPLGVSGNTIYF. Filled out from reference TRBV18 and TRBJ1-3, the complete variable domain reads NAGVMQNPRHLVRRRGQEARLRCSPMKGHSHVYWYRQLPEEGLKFMVYLQKENIIDESGMPKERFSAEFPKEGPSILRIQQVVRGDSAAYFCASSPLGVSGNTIYFGEGSWLTVV.

This chain uses TRBV4-3 with TRBJ2-2, with TRBD1 matching 7 bases. Germline CDR1 LGHNA, CDR2 YSLEER. With V trimmed by 0 bases and J by 7 bases, 8 bases remained unmatched. The CDR3 is 16 amino acids. The CDR3 is CASSQDQTGRDGELFF. In DNA, the CDR3 is TGCGCCAGCAGCCAAGATCAGACAGGGCGTGACGGGGAGCTGTTTTTT.

The chain combines TRBV7-9 with TRBJ2-2, with unresolved D. Germline V CDR1 and CDR2: SEHNR, FQNEAQ (reference sequence). The V end was cut by 1 base, the J end by 7 bases, with 7 bases between. The length of the CDR3 is 13 residues. The chain's CDR3 is CASSLVTIGELFF. The CDR3 nucleotides are TGTGCCAGCAGCTTAGTAACAATCGGGGAGCTGTTTTTT.

V is TRBV2 and J is TRBJ2-7; TRBD2 is a possible D gene (6 bases). V dropped 4 bases and J dropped 5 bases, with 12 bases sitting between them. The CDR3 loop spans 13 amino acids. Germline V lookup: CDR1 SNHLY, CDR2 FYNNEI. As DNA, the CDR3 is TGTGCCAGCAGTGTCGCGGGGTTGGACGAGCAGTACTTC. Translated: CASSVAGLDEQYF.

The chain joins TRBV4-1 to TRBJ1-4, with 10 nucleotides matching TRBD1. The CDR3 covers 15 residues. After removal of 0 bases from V and 7 bases from J, the junction contained 2 bases not matched to a gene. Per the germline V gene, CDR1 is MGHRA and CDR2 is YSYEKL. The CDR3 loop is CASSQDGTGVEKLFF. Here the CDR3 DNA reads TGCGCCAGCAGCCAAGACGGGACAGGGGTTGAAAAACTGTTTTTT.

The rearrangement joins TRBV4-2 to TRBJ2-5; D remains unclear. V was shortened by 0 bases and J by 4 bases, with 3 bases between the two germline ends. The CDR3 runs 12 residues. From germline, CDR1 is LGHNA and CDR2 YNFKEQ. CDR3 bases: TGTGCCAGCAGCCAAGATCGAGAGACCCAGTACTTC. This codes for CASSQDRETQYF.

The chain's CDR3 is CAISDGQTTNNSPLHF. CDR3 sequence (DNA): TGTGCCATCAGTGATGGACAGACAACTAATAATTCACCCCTCCACTTT. V gene TRBV10-3 combines with J gene TRBJ1-6; D possibly corresponds to TRBD1 (6 bases). This CDR3 region has 16 residues. Germline assignment: CDR1 ENHRY and CDR2 SYGVKD. V lost 3 bases and J lost 5, with 14 bases in between.

This clone has just one count. This rearrangement joins TRBV21-1 to TRBJ1-5; the table's D call, TRBD1, has no DNA check behind it. TRBV21-1 counts as a pseudogene. The CDR3 loop spans 17 amino acids. This chain's CDR3 is CASSKRVGQGHNQPQHF. The CDR3 nucleotides read TGTGCCAGCAGCAAAAGGGTTGGTCAGGGCCACAATCAGCCCCAGCATTTT.

V is TRBV7-9 and J is TRBJ1-4; possibly TRBD1 for D (5 bases). Germline CDR1 and CDR2: SEHNR and FQNEAQ (reference sequence). V was trimmed by 1 base and J by 12 bases, leaving 15 bases between them. The CDR3 is 14 residues long. CDR3 nucleotide sequence: TGTGCCAGCAGCTTAGTTGGAGGGGAGGAGGAACTGTTTTTT. It codes for CASSLVGGEEELFF.